These 19 T cell receptor beta chains came from one sample sequenced in a study of cytomegalovirus exposure and HLA in healthy donors. With 60 Vbeta and 13 Jbeta primers, the PCR was carried out. Only in-frame clones appear in the TCRdb table, and some are missing; sequencing was by immunoSEQ multiplex PCR. The table includes 180,000 or so clones, around four fifths detected once. Sequencing was carried out using PBMCs. The receptors shown here come from a woman between 50 and 59 years old in good health and CMV-seropositive.

The chain employs TRBV19 and TRBJ1-6; TRBD1 matches 10 bases. CDR1 and CDR2 (germline): LNHDA, SQIVND (reference sequence). This CDR3 comprises 16 residues. V dropped 6 bases and J dropped 7; count of bases not matched to a gene: 9. Written as DNA, the CDR3 is TGTGCCAGTAGGCCCCTGGACAGGGGGGAGAATTCACCCCTCCACTTT. The encoded protein is CASRPLDRGENSPLHF.

The genes are TRBV4-1 and TRBJ2-1, with TRBD2 matching over 13 bases. The V segment lost 2 bases and the J segment 9 bases; nucleotides outside the gene matches: 10. CDR3 length: 17 residues. The germline V gene encodes CDR1 MGHRA and CDR2 YSYEKL. CDR3 in amino acids: CASSQTPGTSGAIEQFF. The CDR3 bases are TGCGCCAGCAGCCAAACCCCCGGGACTAGCGGGGCCATTGAGCAGTTCTTC.

This clone has only one observation. The chain recombines TRBV4-1 with TRBJ2-1, with 14 bases lining up with TRBD2. There are 19 residues in the CDR3. J was trimmed by 4 bases and V by 1 base; bases with no gene match: 9. Looked up from germline, CDR1 is MGHRA and CDR2 is YSYEKL. The CDR3 protein is CASSQGTSGGSMGYNEQFF. The CDR3 nucleotides are TGCGCCAGCAGCCAAGGGACTAGCGGGGGGTCGATGGGATACAATGAGCAGTTCTTC.

The chain is built from TRBV6-5 and TRBJ1-5; D possibly corresponds to TRBD1 (6 bases). The CDR3 is made up of 15 amino acids. Trimming stripped 0 bases from V and 4 bases from J, with 10 bases between. The V gene's germline CDR1 is MNHEY and CDR2 SVGAGI. The DNA of the CDR3 is TGTGCCAGCAGTTACTCGGTCGGACAGAATCAGCCCCAGCATTTT. Translated: CASSYSVGQNQPQHF.

The J gene is TRBJ1-4, the V gene TRBV5-6; 10 bases are a match to TRBD1. Germline-derived CDR1 and CDR2 are SGHDT and YYEEEE. The CDR3 is made up of 15 amino acids. With V trimmed by 2 bases and J by 8 bases, 6 bases remained unmatched. This CDR3 is CASSFLDRGREKLFF. CDR3 sequence (DNA): TGTGCCAGCAGCTTCTTGGACAGGGGGAGGGAAAAACTGTTTTTT.

V gene TRBV4-1 combines with J gene TRBJ1-5, with a tentative D call TRBD1 (5 bases). The CDR3 runs 18 residues. V shed 3 bases and J shed 1 base, with 19 bases lying between them. Germline loops: CDR1 MGHRA, CDR2 YSYEKL. CDR3 loop: CASSHLGGQGKSNQPQHF. CDR3 coding DNA: TGCGCCAGCAGCCACCTCGGTGGGCAGGGTAAGAGCAATCAGCCCCAGCATTTT.

V and J are TRBV11-3 and TRBJ2-7; TRBD2 matches at 14 bases. Germline assignment: CDR1 SGHNT and CDR2 YENEEA. The CDR3 length is 14 residues. V trimming: 5 bases; J trimming: 5 bases; junction bases outside the gene matches: 2. The CDR3 coding sequence is TGTGCCAGCAGCCCGGGACTAGCGGGAGACGAGCAGTACTTC. Translation: CASSPGLAGDEQYF.

The chain has TRBV5-4 and TRBJ2-5; 10 positions agree with TRBD2. CDR3 length: 15 residues. V was clipped by 1 base and J by 2 bases; unmatched bases: 2. The germline gives CDR1 SGHNT, CDR2 YYREEE (reference sequence). The CDR3 spells CASSLLAGGQETQYF. Here the CDR3 DNA reads TGTGCCAGCAGCTTGTTAGCGGGGGGACAAGAGACCCAGTACTTC.

This rearrangement joins TRBV7-2 to TRBJ1-5; D uncertain. This CDR3 has 13 amino acids. Trimming removed 3 bases at V and 5 bases at J, with 8 bases between. Germline-derived CDR1 and CDR2 are SGHTA and FQGNSA. Written as DNA, the CDR3 is TGTGCCAGCAGCTTCCAGGCCGATCAGCCCCAGCATTTT. Translating gives CASSFQADQPQHF.

The CDR3 here is CASSSTLNREETQYF. CDR3 coding DNA: TGTGCCAGCAGCTCCACCCTTAACAGGGAAGAGACCCAGTACTTC. The V gene is TRBV7-9, the J gene TRBJ2-5, with a weak D call TRBD1 (6 bases). Germline loops: CDR1 SEHNR, CDR2 FQNEAQ (reference sequence). V lost 4 bases, J lost 3 bases, and 15 bases lay in between. This CDR3 is built from 15 residues.

The gene calls are TRBV7-9 and TRBJ2-5, with D maybe TRBD1 (5 bases). In germline, CDR1 is SEHNR, CDR2 FQNEAQ (reference sequence). The CDR3 runs to 14 residues. The germline V and J ends were trimmed by 2 bases and 5 bases, with 12 bases remaining between them. The CDR3 DNA sequence: TGTGCCAGCAGCTTACAAGGGGTCGGGGAGACCCAGTACTTC. This encodes CASSLQGVGETQYF.

The gene calls are TRBV6-5 and TRBJ2-2; D might be TRBD1 (6 bases). Trimming took 2 bases from V and 3 from J, leaving 13 bases between them. CDR3 size: 16 residues. Germline CDR1 is MNHEY and CDR2 is SVGAGI. The CDR3 DNA sequence: TGTGCCAGCAGTTACGAGCCGGACAGTCACACCGGGGAGCTGTTTTTT. It encodes CASSYEPDSHTGELFF.

This chain joins TRBV28 and TRBJ2-3; possibly TRBD2 for D (6 bases). CDR3 length equals 14 residues. Germline V gene sequence: CDR1 MDHEN, CDR2 SYDVKM. Trimming removed 6 bases at V and 2 bases at J, with 12 bases between. CDR3 nucleotide sequence: TGTGCCAGCAGACCGGGCGGGGCCACAGATACGCAGTATTTT. Amino acid sequence: CASRPGGATDTQYF.

The chain combines TRBV5-1 with TRBJ1-5; TRBD1 is a possible D gene (6 bases). Looked up from germline, CDR1 is SGHRS and CDR2 is YFSETQ. Between the trimmed V and J ends, which lost 0 bases and 0 bases, there was a span of 7 bases. The CDR3 is made up of 15 amino acids. CDR3 DNA: TGCGCCAGCAGCTTGGAGGACAGTAGCAATCAGCCCCAGCATTTT. Protein: CASSLEDSSNQPQHF.

For this clone: Germline and junction disagree at one end, which may indicate a read error. DNA of the CDR3: TGTGCCAGCAGCGAACAACAGCGGGAGTTAAACAGTCAGTACTTC. It specifies CASSEQQRELNSQYF. The rearrangement links TRBV7-9 to TRBJ2-4; 8 nucleotides match TRBD2. Germline V CDR1 and CDR2: SEHNR, FQNEAQ (reference sequence). The CDR3 spans 15 residues.

This clone was observed once. The V call is TRBV4-3, the J call TRBJ2-1, with 10 bases fitting TRBD2. Trimming at V came to 0 bases and at J to 7 bases, leaving 6 bases not matched to a gene. The germline CDR1 and CDR2 sequences are LGHNA and YSLEER. The CDR3 spans 16 residues. CDR3 region: CASSQDLDSGRNEQFF. The CDR3 DNA reads TGCGCCAGCAGCCAAGATCTGGATAGCGGGAGGAATGAGCAGTTCTTC.

This chain connects TRBV5-4 to TRBJ2-6; 7 bases fit TRBD1. The germline V gene has CDR1 SGHNT and CDR2 YYREEE (reference sequence). This CDR3 is 16 amino acids long. The V gene end was trimmed by 4 bases and the J gene end by 2 bases; junction bases not matched to a gene: 6. The CDR3 sequence: CASSQDGTAGANVLTF. In DNA, the CDR3 is TGTGCCAGCAGCCAAGATGGGACAGCTGGGGCCAACGTCCTGACTTTC.

The genes are TRBV6-6 and TRBJ2-7; 10 bases are shared with TRBD1. The length of the CDR3 is 16 residues. With V trimmed by 2 bases and J by 4 bases, 8 bases remained unmatched. Germline V gene lookup returns CDR1 MNHNY and CDR2 SVGAGI (reference sequence). CDR3 region: CASSYGTGTGAYEQYF. Here the CDR3 DNA reads TGTGCCAGCAGTTACGGTACCGGGACAGGGGCATACGAGCAGTACTTC.

The rearrangement links TRBV27 to TRBJ2-2, with unresolved D. V gave up 3 bases and J gave up 3 bases, with 20 bases separating them. Per germline, CDR1 MNHEY and CDR2 SMNVEV (reference sequence). This CDR3 has 18 amino acids. The CDR3 coding sequence is TGTGCCAGCAGTTTCCGTCGCCCCTCTTCGGTGGACACCGGGGAGCTGTTTTTT. Translated, it gives CASSFRRPSSVDTGELFF.